This T cell receptor (beta chain) appears in the sequencing data of a study of blood T cell repertoires in COVID-19. Study information: COVID-19 samples from acute and convalescent phases originated in the United States, Italy and Spain. From T cells, B-cell-depleted T cells, or PBMCs came the material, which was cDNA or gDNA.

The germline V and J ends were trimmed by 0 bases and 2 bases, with 13 bases remaining between them. CDR3 length: 16 amino acids. CDR1 MNHNS and CDR2 SASEGT come from the germline V gene. In the original analysis: Scientists estimated how many nucleated cells there were by amplifying reference gene primers. Clones were sequenced by immunoSEQ multiplex PCR, and TCRdb holds only the in-frame ones, with some missing. V and J calls and clone size are those listed in that table; D and trimming were worked out from the DNA. The sample lists 450,000 or so clones, 70% to 90% occurring once. Patients at the Seattle site were enrolled during active infection and followed longitudinally.

J is TRBJ2-5 and V is TRBV6-1, with D hard to call. Sequences were obtained from peripheral blood. This TCR came from a man between 18 and 35 years old with COVID-19, enrolled during active disease. The CDR3, as DNA: TGTGCCAGCAGTGAAGCGATATGGAGCGTACAAGAGACCCAGTACTTC. It codes for CASSEAIWSVQETQYF.